The entry that follows covers one TCR beta chain sequence. Its antigen remains unknown. This record comes from a study of OX40 agonist ivuxolimab in advanced cancers. Across the whole study: Ivuxolimab is a fully human IgG2 antibody that activates OX40 (CD134). General study findings and limits: Low normalized T-cell clonal expansion also characterized some of the nonresponders. More expanded clones were seen, on average, in CD8+ T cells than in CD4+.

The CDR3 runs 14 residues. Germline-derived CDR1 and CDR2 are SGHRS and YFSETQ. V shed 6 bases, J shed 7 bases, and the junction held 11 bases outside the gene matches. Profiling relied on immunoSEQ multiplex PCR, and the TCRdb table lists in-frame clones only, not all of them. The sample has more than 75,000 clones, 75% to 90% seen once; the top ten hold about 0.82%. Sequencing used CD4+ or CD8+ T cells sorted from blood, obtained in a trial of the OX40 agonist ivuxolimab. The clonotype comes from an adult with an advanced solid tumor such as melanoma, head and neck, liver or kidney cancer. This rearrangement joins TRBV5-1 to TRBJ1-1, with 8 bases fitting TRBD1. CDR3 residues: CASTPGTGGVEAFF. CDR3 in DNA: TGCGCCAGCACCCCTGGGACAGGAGGGGTTGAAGCTTTCTTT.